The source of this T cell receptor (beta chain) is a study of post-analysis software for immune sequencing data. Study overall: The disease courses covered relapsing-remitting, secondary progressive and progressive-relapsing multiple sclerosis. Points from the study as a whole: In multiple sclerosis, normalized Chao1 diversity was significantly below that of controls.

This clonotype was counted between two and nine times. The antigen remains unidentified. The TCR beta cDNA libraries carried unique molecular identifiers. T cells numbering about 0.85 to 11 million yielded cDNA molecules that totaled roughly 0.5 million. A single record per CDR3 protein comes from TCRdb applying MiXCR to the PCR reads. The sample holds about 820,000 distinct CDR3 sequences, roughly 50% seen once. The TCR comes from a girl under 18 with multiple sclerosis. Sequenced input: blood.

CDR3 sequence reads: CASNIRYNSPLHF. As DNA, the CDR3 is TGTGCCAGCAACATTAGATATAATTCACCCCTCCACTTT. The chain is built from TRBV7-9 and TRBJ1-6, with D uncertain. This CDR3 is 13 amino acids long. The germline V and J ends were trimmed by 7 bases and 4 bases, with 8 bases remaining between them. Germline assignment: CDR1 SEHNR and CDR2 FQNEAQ (reference sequence).